This passage covers 8 T cell receptor beta chains from one sample sequenced in a study of cytomegalovirus exposure and HLA in healthy donors. PCR amplification relied on 60 Vbeta primers (plus 13 Jbeta primers). Here immunoSEQ multiplex PCR was the method, and the copy in TCRdb shows in-frame clones only, minus some. The profile covers over 95,000 clones, with around 77% appearing a single time and less than 6% taken by the ten largest. What was sequenced was PBMCs. These receptors were collected from a woman aged 25 to 39 in good health and CMV-seropositive.

The chain links TRBV7-2 to TRBJ1-5; D remains unclear. V was shortened by 1 base and J by 1 base, with 2 bases between the two germline ends. This CDR3 has 13 residues. Germline CDR1 reads SGHTA; CDR2 reads FQGNSA. CDR3 in amino acids: CASSLVSNQPQHF. Written as DNA, the CDR3 is TGTGCCAGCAGCTTAGTAAGCAATCAGCCCCAGCATTTT.

This clone has more than one count but fewer than ten. The rearrangement joins TRBV12-1 to TRBJ1-2; the DNA was not used to check the table's D call, TRBD1. TRBV12-1 is termed a pseudogene. The CDR3 runs 13 residues. CDR3 bases: TGTGCCAGCAGCTCGGGACAGCACTATGGCTACACCTTC. It encodes CASSSGQHYGYTF.

The chain couples TRBV5-1 to TRBJ2-1; TRBD2 aligns across 8 bases. V lost 4 bases to trimming and J lost 4 bases; unmatched junction nucleotides: 13. From germline, CDR1 is SGHRS and CDR2 YFSETQ. This CDR3 comprises 17 residues. CDR3 loop: CASSHRTSSGRYNEQFF. CDR3 DNA sequence: TGCGCCAGCAGCCACCGGACTAGCAGTGGGAGGTACAATGAGCAGTTCTTC. The whole variable domain, filled in from reference TRBV5-1 and TRBJ2-1, reads KAGVTQTPRYLIKTRGQQVTLSCSPISGHRSVSWYQQTPGQGLQFLFEYFSETQRNKGNFPGRFSGRQFSNSRSEMNVSTLELGDSALYLCASSHRTSSGRYNEQFFGPGTRLTVL.

The chain carries TRBV7-6 and TRBJ2-1; 8 nucleotides line up with TRBD2. With 1 base clipped from V and 5 bases from J, the junction kept 7 bases outside the gene matches. Germline V CDR1 and CDR2: SGHVS, FNYEAQ. CDR3 length: 16 amino acids. This chain's CDR3 is CASSLVELAANNEQFF. The CDR3 nucleotides are TGTGCCAGCAGCTTAGTAGAACTAGCGGCTAACAATGAGCAGTTCTTC.

The chain couples TRBV13 to TRBJ2-7; 8 positions agree with TRBD1. From germline, CDR1 is PRHDT and CDR2 FYEKMQ (reference sequence). J lost 5 bases, V lost 4 bases, and 7 bases had no gene match. The CDR3 is 14 residues long. The CDR3 DNA reads as TGTGCCAGCAGCTCCCGGACAGGGAGCCACGAGCAGTACTTC. It yields the protein CASSSRTGSHEQYF. Based on the CDR3 plus reference TRBV13 and TRBJ2-7, the full variable domain is AAGVIQSPRHLIKEKRETATLKCYPIPRHDTVYWYQQGPGQDPQFLISFYEKMQSDKGSIPDRFSAQQFSDYHSELNMSSLELGDSALYFCASSSRTGSHEQYFGPGTRLTVT.

The V and J genes are TRBV5-5 and TRBJ2-1; a weak D match, TRBD1 (6 bases). Trimming cost V 4 bases and J 3 bases, with 23 bases left between them. In germline, CDR1 is SGHKS, CDR2 YYEKEE (reference sequence). This CDR3 contains 18 residues. The CDR3 is CASSAKPTGTPVYNEQFF. CDR3 coding DNA: TGTGCCAGCAGCGCGAAACCTACCGGGACACCCGTCTACAATGAGCAGTTCTTC.

This chain connects TRBV5-3 to TRBJ2-7; 10 positions agree with TRBD2. TRBV5-3 is recorded as an ORF, its role being uncertain. V dropped 2 bases and J dropped 2; count of bases not matched to a gene: 4. This CDR3 contains 15 residues. The CDR3 sequence is CARSFVLAGTYEQYF. As DNA, the CDR3 is TGTGCCAGAAGCTTTGTACTAGCGGGGACCTACGAGCAGTACTTC.

The chain couples TRBV5-1 to TRBJ1-3, with 9 nucleotides matching TRBD1. The CDR3 has 14 amino acids. The ends lost 4 bases at V and 5 bases at J; junction bases unmatched: 4. From germline, CDR1 is SGHRS and CDR2 YFSETQ. The CDR3 loop reads CASSGGTGRNTIYF. CDR3 DNA: TGCGCCAGCAGCGGGGGGACAGGGAGAAACACCATATATTTT.